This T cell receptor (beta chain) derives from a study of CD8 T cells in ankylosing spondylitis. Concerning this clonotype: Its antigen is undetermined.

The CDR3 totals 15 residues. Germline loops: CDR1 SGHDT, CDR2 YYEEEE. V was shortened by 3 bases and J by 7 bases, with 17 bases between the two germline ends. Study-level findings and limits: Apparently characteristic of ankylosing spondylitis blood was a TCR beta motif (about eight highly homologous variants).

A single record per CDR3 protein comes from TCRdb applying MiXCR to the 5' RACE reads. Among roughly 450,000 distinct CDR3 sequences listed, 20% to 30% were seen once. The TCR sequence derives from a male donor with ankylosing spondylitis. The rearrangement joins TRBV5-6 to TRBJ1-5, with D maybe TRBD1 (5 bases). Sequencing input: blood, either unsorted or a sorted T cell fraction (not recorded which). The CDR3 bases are TGTGCCAGCAGCTGGGGGGGGGGATTAAACCAGCCCCAGCATTTT. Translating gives CASSWGGGLNQPQHF.